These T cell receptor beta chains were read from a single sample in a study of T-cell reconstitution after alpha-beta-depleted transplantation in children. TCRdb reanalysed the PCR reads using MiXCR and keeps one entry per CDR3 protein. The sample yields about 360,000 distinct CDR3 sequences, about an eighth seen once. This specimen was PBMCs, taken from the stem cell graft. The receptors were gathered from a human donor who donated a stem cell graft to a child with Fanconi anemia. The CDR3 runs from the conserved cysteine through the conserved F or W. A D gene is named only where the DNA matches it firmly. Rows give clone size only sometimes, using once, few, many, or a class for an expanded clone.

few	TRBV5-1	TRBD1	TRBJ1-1	TGCGCCAGCAGCTCCGGGACAGATTACACTGAAGCTTTCTTT	CASSSGTDYTEAFF
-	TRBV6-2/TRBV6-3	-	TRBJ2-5	TGTGCCAGCAGTTACTACGGAGAGACCCAGTACTTC	CASSYYGETQYF
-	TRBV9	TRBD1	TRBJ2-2	TGTGCCAGCAGCGTCTCCGGGACAGGGGGCACCGGGGAGCTGTTTTTT	CASSVSGTGGTGELFF
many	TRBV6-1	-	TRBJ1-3	TGTGCCAGCAGTGAAATGTTGGGCAGCTCTGGAAACACCATATATTTT	CASSEMLGSSGNTIYF
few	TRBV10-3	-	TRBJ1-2	TGTGCCATCAGTGAGTCAACTTCGAAGCTCTATGGCTACACCTTC	CAISESTSKLYGYTF
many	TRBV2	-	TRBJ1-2	TGTGCCAGCAGTGACTCCGCCGGCTATGGCTACACCTTC	CASSDSAGYGYTF
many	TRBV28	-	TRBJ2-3	TGTGCCAGCAGTCCGGGGCCCACCGATACGCAGTATTTT	CASSPGPTDTQYF
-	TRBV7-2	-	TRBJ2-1	TGTGCCAGCAGCTTACAGTCGGACTTCGGGGAGCAGTTCTTC	CASSLQSDFGEQFF
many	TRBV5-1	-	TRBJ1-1	TGCGCCAGCAGCACTTATGGACCGGGCACTGAAGCTTTCTTT	CASSTYGPGTEAFF
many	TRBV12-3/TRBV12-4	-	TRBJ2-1	TGTGCCAGCAGTTCCAATGAGCAGTTCTTC	CASSSNEQFF
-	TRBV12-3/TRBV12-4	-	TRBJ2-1	TGTGCCAGCAGTTTGGGGGTCGTTTGGTTCTTC	CASSLGVVWFF
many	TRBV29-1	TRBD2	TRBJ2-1	TGCAGCGCCACAACTGGACTAGCGGGCTACAATGAGCAGTTCTTC	CSATTGLAGYNEQFF
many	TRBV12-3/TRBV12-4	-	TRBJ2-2	TGTGCCAGCAGCCATGCCCTATCCAAGAACACCGGGGAGCTGTTTTTT	CASSHALSKNTGELFF
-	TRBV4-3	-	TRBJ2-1	TGCGCCAGCAGCCAAGACATGGGGTACCAGGATGAGCAGTTCTTC	CASSQDMGYQDEQFF
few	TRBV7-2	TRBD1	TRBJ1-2	TGTGCCAGCAGCTTCGGCAGGGGGCGGGGCTACACCTTC	CASSFGRGRGYTF
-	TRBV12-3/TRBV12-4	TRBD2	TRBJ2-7	TGTGCCACCTCGCCCGGGGGGTACGAGCAGTACTTC	CATSPGGYEQYF
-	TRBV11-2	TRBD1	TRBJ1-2	TGTGCCAGCAGCGTGCCGGGACAGGGGGGTTATGGCTACACCTTC	CASSVPGQGGYGYTF
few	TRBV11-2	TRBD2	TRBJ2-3	TGTGCCAGCAGCTACACCGGGACTACATTCACAGATACGCAGTATTTT	CASSYTGTTFTDTQYF
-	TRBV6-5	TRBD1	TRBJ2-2	TGTGCCAGCAGTTACGGGACAGGGATAAAGAACACCGGGGAGCTGTTTTTT	CASSYGTGIKNTGELFF
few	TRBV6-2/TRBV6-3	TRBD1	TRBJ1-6	TGTGCCAGCAGTTACTCAGGGGGCCGTGTGCCCCTCCACTTT	CASSYSGGRVPLHF
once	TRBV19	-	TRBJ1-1	TGTGCCAGTAGTCGCAGGGAGATGAACACTGAAGCTTTCTTT	CASSRREMNTEAFF
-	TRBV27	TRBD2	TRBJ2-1	TGTGCCAGCAGTTCCCTGACTAGCGGGAGGGCCTACAATGAGCAGTTCTTC	CASSSLTSGRAYNEQFF
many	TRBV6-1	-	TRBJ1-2	TGTGCCAGCATAACCTCACAGGGTGGGGGCTATGGCTACACCTTC	CASITSQGGGYGYTF
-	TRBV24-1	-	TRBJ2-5	TGTGCCACCAGTGACACGGGACCGAAGAATCAAGAGACCCAGTACTTC	CATSDTGPKNQETQYF
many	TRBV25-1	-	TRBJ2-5	TGTGCCACCTACGGGACAACTCAAGAGACCCAGTACTTC	CATYGTTQETQYF
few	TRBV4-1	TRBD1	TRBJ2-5	TGCGCCAGCAGCCTAAAGACAGGGGGAGAGACCCAGTACTTC	CASSLKTGGETQYF
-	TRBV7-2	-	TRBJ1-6	TGTGCCAGCAGCGTGGGCAGGACGGGAAGGGGATCACCCCTCCACTTT	CASSVGRTGRGSPLHF
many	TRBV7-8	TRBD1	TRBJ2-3	TGTGCCAGCAGCTTCGACAGGGCAGATACGCAGTATTTT	CASSFDRADTQYF